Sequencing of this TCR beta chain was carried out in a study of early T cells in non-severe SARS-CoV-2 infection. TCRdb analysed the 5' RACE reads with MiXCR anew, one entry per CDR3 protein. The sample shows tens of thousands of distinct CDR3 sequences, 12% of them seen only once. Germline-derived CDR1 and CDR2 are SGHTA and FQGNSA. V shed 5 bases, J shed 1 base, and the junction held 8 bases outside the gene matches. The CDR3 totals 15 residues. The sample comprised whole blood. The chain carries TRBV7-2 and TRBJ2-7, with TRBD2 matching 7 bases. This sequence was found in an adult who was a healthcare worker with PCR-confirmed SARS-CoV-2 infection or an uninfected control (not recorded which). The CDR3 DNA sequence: TGTGCCAGCAGCCCACCGAGCGGGACTTCCTACGAGCAGTACTTC. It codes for CASSPPSGTSYEQYF.